These 31 T cell receptor beta chains originate from one sample sequenced in a study of shared clonotypes between healthy human individuals. Naive-designated CD8 cells lacked CD45RO, were positively enriched for CCR7, and omitted terminally differentiated effector memory CD45RA+ cells. TCRdb's copy holds only in-frame clones and misses some; the assay was immunoSEQ multiplex PCR. The sample has roughly 2 million clones, roughly 95% seen once. Sequencing used naive CD8+ T cells sorted from blood. The receptors stem from a man aged 18 to 30 in good health.

The chain employs TRBV29-1 and TRBJ2-5; 11 bases fit TRBD1. The CDR3 loop spans 12 amino acids. The V and J ends lost 7 bases and 7 bases, in that order; junction bases with no gene match: 5. Germline V gene sequence: CDR1 SQVTM, CDR2 ANQGSEA. CDR3 nucleotide sequence: TGCAGCGCGATGGGACAGGGGGTGACCCAGTACTTC. Protein sequence: CSAMGQGVTQYF. The full variable domain, with the rest looked up from reference TRBV29-1 and TRBJ2-5, is SAVISQKPSRDICQRGTSLTIQCQVDSQVTMMFWYRQQPGQSLTLIATANQGSEATYESGFVIDKFPISRPNLTFSTLTVSNMSPEDSSIYLCSAMGQGVTQYFGPGTRLLVL.

DNA of the CDR3: TGTGCCAGCAGCACCGGGACCTACGTTGGAGATACGCAGTATTTT. Amino acids: CASSTGTYVGDTQYF. V and J are TRBV27 and TRBJ2-3, with D perhaps TRBD1 or TRBD2 (5 bases each). This CDR3 spans 15 amino acids. Per the germline V gene, CDR1 is MNHEY and CDR2 is SMNVEV (reference sequence). The V end lost 6 bases, the J end lost 5 bases, and 18 bases lay between the germline ends.

The genes are TRBV4-1 and TRBJ2-7, with TRBD2 as a possible D gene (5 bases). Germline loops: CDR1 MGHRA, CDR2 YSYEKL. There are 14 residues in the CDR3. With 4 bases removed from V and 5 bases from J, the gap between germline ends came to 15 bases. CDR3 DNA: TGCGCCAGCAGCCCCCGGGTACTAGTGAACGAGCAGTACTTC. It encodes CASSPRVLVNEQYF.

The CDR3 nucleotides are TGCGCCAGCAGTGAACAGGCAGTTAACTATGGCTACACCTTC. Residues: CASSEQAVNYGYTF. The chain couples TRBV10-2 to TRBJ1-2, with a tentative D call TRBD1 (5 bases). The CDR3 sequence is 14 residues long. Trimming cost V 3 bases and J 1 base, with 9 bases left between them. Germline V gene sequence: CDR1 WSHSY, CDR2 SAAADI.

The rearrangement links TRBV29-1 to TRBJ1-2; 11 nucleotides align to TRBD1. Germline CDR1 SQVTM, CDR2 ANQGSEA. Losses at the gene ends were 6 bases for V and 7 bases for J; bases not matched to a gene: 7. The CDR3 runs 13 residues. CDR3 region: CSVPGQGAGGYTF. The DNA of the CDR3 is TGCAGCGTCCCCGGACAGGGGGCGGGTGGCTACACCTTC.

V is TRBV2 and J is TRBJ2-7; TRBD1 might be the D (5 bases). V dropped 5 bases and J dropped 4 bases, with 9 bases sitting between them. Germline assignment: CDR1 SNHLY and CDR2 FYNNEI. The CDR3 consists of 12 residues. The CDR3: CASSYDRYEQYF. CDR3 in DNA: TGTGCCAGCAGTTACGACAGATACGAGCAGTACTTC.

The chain couples TRBV19 to TRBJ1-6; TRBD1 agrees at 11 bases. Germline V gene lookup returns CDR1 LNHDA and CDR2 SQIVND (reference sequence). V shed 2 bases and J 7 bases; nucleotides not matched to a gene: 7. There are 17 residues in the CDR3. CDR3 region: CASSIPWTGGENSPLHF. DNA for the CDR3: TGTGCCAGTAGTATACCCTGGACAGGGGGCGAGAATTCACCCCTCCACTTT.

Of note for this clone: Within the sample, other DNA sequences also encode this same CDR3. This chain joins TRBV27 and TRBJ1-6; tentatively, D is TRBD1 (5 bases). The CDR3 runs 14 residues. CDR1 and CDR2 from the germline V gene are MNHEY and SMNVEV (reference sequence). V gave up 3 bases and J gave up 6 bases, with 9 bases separating them. CDR3 sequence (DNA): TGTGCCAGCAGTTTCGGGCAGGGTAATTCACCCCTCCACTTT. Its protein is CASSFGQGNSPLHF.

CDR3 loop: CASSYLGVPDCTF. CDR3 in DNA: TGTGCCAGCAGTTACCTCGGAGTCCCGGACTGTACCTTC. V gene TRBV6-5 combines with J gene TRBJ1-2; D gene ambiguous. The CDR3 has 13 residues. Trimming pared 2 bases from V and 14 bases from J, leaving 18 bases between. The V gene's germline CDR1 is MNHEY and CDR2 SVGAGI.

The rearrangement uses TRBV7-8 and TRBJ1-1, with D perhaps TRBD1 (6 bases). V lost 1 base to trimming and J lost 0 bases, with 15 bases between them. From germline, CDR1 is SGHVS and CDR2 FQNEAQ. CDR3 length: 17 amino acids. CDR3 protein: CASSLGTPQGLNTEAFF. The CDR3 coding sequence is TGTGCCAGCAGCTTAGGGACGCCACAGGGATTGAACACTGAAGCTTTCTTT.

This chain uses TRBV6-1 with TRBJ2-7; D may correspond to TRBD1 or TRBD2 (6 bases each). There are 14 residues in the CDR3. Germline CDR1 and CDR2: MNHNS and SASEGT. The V end was cut by 4 bases, the J end by 3 bases, with 13 bases between. The CDR3 is CASSGVGGYYEQYF. As DNA, the CDR3 is TGTGCCAGCAGTGGAGTGGGGGGCTACTACGAGCAGTACTTC.

V is TRBV11-2 and J is TRBJ2-2, with 9 nucleotides matching TRBD2. Germline CDR1 is SGHAT and CDR2 is FQNNGV. Losses at the gene ends were 4 bases for V and 0 bases for J; bases not matched to a gene: 12. This CDR3 contains 19 residues. CDR3 coding DNA: TGTGCCAGCAGCTCCTACGTCGGGAGCGGGGGGACGAACACCGGGGAGCTGTTTTTT. Translated: CASSSYVGSGGTNTGELFF.

The chain couples TRBV19 to TRBJ2-7, with D unclear. Germline V gene sequence: CDR1 LNHDA, CDR2 SQIVND (reference sequence). The CDR3 consists of 13 residues. Trimming took 5 bases from V and 7 from J, leaving 15 bases between them. The chain's CDR3 is CASSPTPTEEQYF. The DNA of the CDR3 is TGTGCCAGTAGTCCAACCCCAACTGAGGAGCAGTACTTC. The variable domain in full, with the rest retrieved from reference TRBV19 and TRBJ2-7, is DGGITQSPKYLFRKEGQNVTLSCEQNLNHDAMYWYRQDPGQGLRLIYYSQIVNDFQKGDIAEGYSVSREKKESFPLTVTSAQKNPTAFYLCASSPTPTEEQYFGPGTRLTVT.

The genes are TRBV5-4 and TRBJ1-2, with 9 nucleotides matching TRBD1. CDR3 length: 15 amino acids. V lost 0 bases, J lost 6 bases, and 6 bases stayed unmatched. Germline values: CDR1 SGHNT, CDR2 YYREEE (reference sequence). DNA of the CDR3: TGTGCCAGCAGCTTGGCCAACAGGGGGCCTGATGGCTACACCTTC. Protein product: CASSLANRGPDGYTF.

The CDR3 coding sequence is TGCGCCAGCAGCTTGGTAGAAGGCAATGAGCAGTTCTTC. This gives the protein CASSLVEGNEQFF. V usage is TRBV5-1 and J usage is TRBJ2-1; D ambiguous. CDR1 is SGHRS, CDR2 YFSETQ, per germline. The CDR3 consists of 13 residues. Between the trimmed V and J ends, which lost 0 bases and 6 bases, there was a span of 7 bases.

The chain links TRBV29-1 to TRBJ2-3, with D perhaps given as TRBD1 or TRBD2 (5 bases each). The CDR3 totals 19 residues. Germline assignment: CDR1 SQVTM and CDR2 ANQGSEA. Deletions cut 7 bases from V and 4 bases from J, with 33 bases between. CDR3 coding DNA: TGCAGCGCCCTACTCGTCCCGGGACCCCGCGCCGGCCTACCAGATACGCAGTATTTT. It codes for CSALLVPGPRAGLPDTQYF.

The chain is built from TRBV5-8 and TRBJ2-5; D may be TRBD1 or TRBD2 (5 bases each). Germline V CDR1 and CDR2: SGHTS, YDEGEE. The V gene lost 4 bases and the J gene lost 2 bases, with 15 bases spanning the gap. The CDR3 length is 15 residues. As DNA, the CDR3 is TGTGCCAGCAGCGCCCTCGGGACCGAACAAGAGACCCAGTACTTC. Protein product: CASSALGTEQETQYF.

The chain couples TRBV5-4 to TRBJ2-1, with 8 bases aligning to TRBD2. The germline V gene encodes CDR1 SGHNT and CDR2 YYREEE (reference sequence). The CDR3 covers 15 residues. V was clipped by 1 base and J by 9 bases; unmatched bases: 9. In nucleotides, the CDR3 is TGTGCCAGCAGCTTGAGACTAGCGTCCGTCGGTGAGCAGTTCTTC. This gives the protein CASSLRLASVGEQFF.

This clone was seen once. Other DNA variants within this sample encode the same CDR3. This chain uses TRBV27 with TRBJ1-5; D is perhaps TRBD1 (6 bases). This CDR3 region has 15 residues. Germline V gene sequence: CDR1 MNHEY, CDR2 SMNVEV (reference sequence). V lost 0 bases, J lost 1 base, and 7 bases lay in between. Written as DNA, the CDR3 is TGTGCCAGCAGTTTATCGACAGGCAGCAATCAGCCCCAGCATTTT. Amino acid sequence: CASSLSTGSNQPQHF.

The gene calls are TRBV2 and TRBJ2-3, with a tentative D call TRBD2 (6 bases). The germline V gene has CDR1 SNHLY and CDR2 FYNNEI. The CDR3 extends over 13 amino acids. V was clipped by 4 bases and J by 5 bases, with 10 bases between them. In DNA, the CDR3 is TGTGCCAGCAGTGGGCTAGCGTTAGATACGCAGTATTTT. Protein sequence: CASSGLALDTQYF. Variable domain in full (rest from reference TRBV2 and TRBJ2-3): EPEVTQTPSHQVTQMGQEVILRCVPISNHLYFYWYRQILGQKVEFLVSFYNNEISEKSEIFDDQFSVERPDGSNFTLKIRSTKLEDSAMYFCASSGLALDTQYFGPGTRLTVL.

The rearrangement uses TRBV6-5 and TRBJ2-5; D is possibly TRBD2 (6 bases). This CDR3 has 14 residues. The germline gives CDR1 MNHEY, CDR2 SVGAGI. V shed 2 bases and J shed 2 bases, with 9 bases lying between them. The CDR3 DNA reads as TGTGCCAGCAGTTACGGGGGGTTTCAAGAGACCCAGTACTTC. Residues: CASSYGGFQETQYF.

The chain joins TRBV27 to TRBJ1-6; D remains ambiguous. The CDR3 spans 17 residues. Trimming took off 6 bases at V and 4 bases at J, with 19 bases between the two ends. Germline V lookup: CDR1 MNHEY, CDR2 SMNVEV (reference sequence). CDR3 sequence reads: CASSPQFRVTYNSPLHF. The CDR3 DNA is TGTGCCAGCAGCCCCCAATTCCGTGTTACTTATAATTCACCCCTCCACTTT.

The chain uses TRBV7-3 and TRBJ2-7, with D possibly being TRBD2 (5 bases). The CDR3 spans 13 residues. From germline, CDR1 is SGHTA and CDR2 FQGTGA. V dropped 5 bases and J dropped 7 bases, with 15 bases sitting between them. CDR3 protein: CASSRDISGEQYF. The CDR3 coding sequence is TGTGCCAGCAGCCGCGACATTTCGGGGGAGCAGTACTTC.

V is TRBV29-1 and J is TRBJ2-7; 7 bases are shared with TRBD1. This CDR3 spans 16 amino acids. V shed 6 bases, J shed 2 bases, and the junction held 16 bases outside the gene matches. Germline assignment: CDR1 SQVTM and CDR2 ANQGSEA. The CDR3 here is CSVIELRQGNPYEQYF. CDR3 sequence (DNA): TGCAGCGTCATCGAACTCAGACAGGGCAATCCCTACGAGCAGTACTTC.

This clone appeared a few times. J is TRBJ2-2 and V is TRBV10-3; D uncertain. V was trimmed by 6 bases and J by 4 bases, leaving 3 bases between them. The CDR3 is made up of 11 amino acids. CDR1 is ENHRY and CDR2 is SYGVKD in the germline V gene. The CDR3 spells CAIRGTGELFF. The CDR3, as DNA: TGTGCCATCAGAGGCACCGGGGAGCTGTTTTTT.

Comment on this clone: Other DNA sequences in this sample translate to the same CDR3. V usage is TRBV7-9 and J usage is TRBJ2-2; no firm D call. The CDR3 contains 14 residues. Trimming cost V 2 bases and J 0 bases, with 4 bases left between them. From germline, CDR1 is SEHNR and CDR2 FQNEAQ (reference sequence). The CDR3 is CASSLTANTGELFF. The DNA of the CDR3 is TGTGCCAGCAGCTTAACCGCGAACACCGGGGAGCTGTTTTTT. Together with reference TRBV7-9 and TRBJ2-2, the CDR3 gives the full variable domain: DTGVSQNPRHKITKRGQNVTFRCDPISEHNRLYWYRQTLGQGPEFLTYFQNEAQLEKSRLLSDRFSAERPKGSFSTLEIQRTEQGDSAMYLCASSLTANTGELFFGEGSRLTVL.

The V call is TRBV6-5, the J call TRBJ1-6; D is uncertain. V was clipped by 6 bases and J by 4 bases, with 10 bases between them. The CDR3 covers 14 residues. Per germline, CDR1 MNHEY and CDR2 SVGAGI. In DNA, the CDR3 is TGTGCCAGCAGACCAGACCCGTATAATTCACCCCTCCACTTT. It codes for CASRPDPYNSPLHF.

The J gene is TRBJ1-2, the V gene TRBV7-9; 8 positions match TRBD1. The trim removed 2 bases at V and 4 bases at J, leaving 9 bases unmatched. Germline V gene lookup returns CDR1 SEHNR and CDR2 FQNEAQ (reference sequence). The CDR3 loop spans 16 amino acids. The CDR3 reads CASSLSGTGRPYGYTF. The CDR3 DNA reads as TGTGCCAGCAGCTTATCTGGGACAGGACGGCCCTATGGCTACACCTTC.

In its sample, this clone was seen a few times. V usage is TRBV30 and J usage is TRBJ1-5; TRBD1 matches 7 bases. V was clipped by 1 base and J by 5 bases; unmatched bases: 8. Germline loops: CDR1 GTSNPN, CDR2 SVGIG (reference sequence). CDR3 length: 15 amino acids. CDR3 loop: CAWSAINRGYQPQHF. In nucleotides, the CDR3 is TGTGCCTGGAGTGCGATTAACAGGGGATATCAGCCCCAGCATTTT.

For this clone: The sample has other DNA sequences that encode this CDR3 too. The CDR3 sequence: CASSRLAGGPEETQYF. CDR3 DNA: TGTGCCAGCAGCAGGCTAGCGGGAGGGCCGGAAGAGACCCAGTACTTC. The chain joins TRBV2 to TRBJ2-5; 12 nucleotides agree with TRBD2. The CDR3 has 16 amino acids. Germline CDR1 reads SNHLY; CDR2 reads FYNNEI. V trimming: 6 bases; J trimming: 3 bases; junction bases outside the gene matches: 8.

The chain carries TRBV15 and TRBJ1-1, with 7 bases fitting TRBD1. J was trimmed by 6 bases and V by 5 bases; bases with no gene match: 15. Germline V gives CDR1 LNHNV, CDR2 YYDKDF (reference sequence). This CDR3 contains 16 residues. The CDR3 DNA follows: TGTGCCACCAGCCTAAGACAGGGTATGATTATTGCTGAAGCTTTCTTT. Translation: CATSLRQGMIIAEAFF. Variable domain in full (rest from reference TRBV15 and TRBJ1-1): DAMVIQNPRYQVTQFGKPVTLSCSQTLNHNVMYWYQQKSSQAPKLLFHYYDKDFNNEADTPDNFQSRRPNTSFCFLDIRSPGLGDTAMYLCATSLRQGMIIAEAFFGQGTRLTVV.